Reported below is one T cell receptor beta chain. The antigen remains unidentified. The CDR3 loop spans 14 amino acids. Trimming removed 4 bases from V and 6 bases from J; junction bases left unmatched: 6. The germline CDR1 and CDR2 sequences are MGHRA and YSYEKL. These data originate in a study of T cell clones after liver transplantation. General study results and limits: Compared with third party-reactive sequences, donor-reactive ones declined more, independent of withdrawal success.

Profiling relied on immunoSEQ multiplex PCR, and the TCRdb table lists in-frame clones only, not all of them. The sample records 40,000 to 65,000 clones, approximately 88% being singletons. The specimen comprised CD4+ T cells from blood, sampled before liver transplant. J is TRBJ2-7 and V is TRBV4-1; TRBD2 matches at 10 bases. This receptor was identified in a human donor who received a liver transplant. CDR3 loop: CASSRLAGVPEQYF. DNA for the CDR3: TGCGCCAGCAGCCGCCTAGCGGGAGTCCCCGAGCAGTACTTC.